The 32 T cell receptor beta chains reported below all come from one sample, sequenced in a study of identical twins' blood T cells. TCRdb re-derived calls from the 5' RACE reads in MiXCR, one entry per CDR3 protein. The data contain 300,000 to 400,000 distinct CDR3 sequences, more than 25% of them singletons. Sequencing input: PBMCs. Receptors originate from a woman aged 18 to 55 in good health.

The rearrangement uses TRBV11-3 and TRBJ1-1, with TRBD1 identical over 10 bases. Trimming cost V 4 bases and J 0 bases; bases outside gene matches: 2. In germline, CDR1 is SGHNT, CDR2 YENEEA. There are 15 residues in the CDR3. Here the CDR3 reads CASSSGQGLNTEAFF. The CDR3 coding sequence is TGTGCCAGCAGCTCGGGACAGGGGTTGAACACTGAAGCTTTCTTT.

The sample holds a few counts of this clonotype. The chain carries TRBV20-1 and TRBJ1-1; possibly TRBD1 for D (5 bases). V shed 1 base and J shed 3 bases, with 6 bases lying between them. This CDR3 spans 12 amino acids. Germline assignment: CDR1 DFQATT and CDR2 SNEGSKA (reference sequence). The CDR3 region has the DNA TGCAGTGCTAGAGGACAGTACACTGAAGCTTTCTTT. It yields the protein CSARGQYTEAFF.

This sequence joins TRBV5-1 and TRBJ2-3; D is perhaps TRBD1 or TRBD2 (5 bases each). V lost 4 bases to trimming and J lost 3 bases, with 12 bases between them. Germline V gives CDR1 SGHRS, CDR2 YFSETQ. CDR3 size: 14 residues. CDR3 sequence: CASSVTGLTDTQYF. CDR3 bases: TGCGCCAGCAGCGTAACGGGGCTAACAGATACGCAGTATTTT.

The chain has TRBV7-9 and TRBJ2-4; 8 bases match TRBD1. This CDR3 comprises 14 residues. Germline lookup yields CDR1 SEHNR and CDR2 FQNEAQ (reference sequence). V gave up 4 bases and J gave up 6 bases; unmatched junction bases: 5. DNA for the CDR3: TGTGCCAGCAGCTCGACAGGGGTAATAAACATTCAGTACTTC. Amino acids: CASSSTGVINIQYF. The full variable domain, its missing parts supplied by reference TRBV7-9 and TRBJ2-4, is DTGVSQNPRHKITKRGQNVTFRCDPISEHNRLYWYRQTLGQGPEFLTYFQNEAQLEKSRLLSDRFSAERPKGSFSTLEIQRTEQGDSAMYLCASSSTGVINIQYFGAGTRLSVL.

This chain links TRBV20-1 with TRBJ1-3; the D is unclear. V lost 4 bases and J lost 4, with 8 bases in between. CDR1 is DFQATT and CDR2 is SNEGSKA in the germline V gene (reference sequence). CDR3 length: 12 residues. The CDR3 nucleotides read TGCAGTGCTAAGCCCGGGGGAAACACCATATATTTT. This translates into CSAKPGGNTIYF.

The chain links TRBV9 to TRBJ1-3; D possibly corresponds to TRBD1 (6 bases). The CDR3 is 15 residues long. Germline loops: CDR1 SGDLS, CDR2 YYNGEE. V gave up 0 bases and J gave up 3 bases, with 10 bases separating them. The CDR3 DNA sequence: TGTGCCAGCAGCGTAGAAGGGGGAGGTGGAAACACCATATATTTT. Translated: CASSVEGGGGNTIYF.

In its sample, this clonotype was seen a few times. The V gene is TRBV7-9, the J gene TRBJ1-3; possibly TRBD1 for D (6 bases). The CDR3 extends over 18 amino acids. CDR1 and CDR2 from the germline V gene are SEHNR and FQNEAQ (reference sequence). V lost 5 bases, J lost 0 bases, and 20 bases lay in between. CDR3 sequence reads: CASSTPTGVRRSGNTIYF. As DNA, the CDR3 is TGTGCCAGCAGCACCCCGACAGGAGTTAGACGCTCTGGAAACACCATATATTTT.

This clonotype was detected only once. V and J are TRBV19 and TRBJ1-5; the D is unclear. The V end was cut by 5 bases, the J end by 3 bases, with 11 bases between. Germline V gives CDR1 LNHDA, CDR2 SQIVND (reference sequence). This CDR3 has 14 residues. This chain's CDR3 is CASSPRQVNQPQHF. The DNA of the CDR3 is TGTGCCAGTAGTCCCCGACAAGTCAATCAGCCCCAGCATTTT.

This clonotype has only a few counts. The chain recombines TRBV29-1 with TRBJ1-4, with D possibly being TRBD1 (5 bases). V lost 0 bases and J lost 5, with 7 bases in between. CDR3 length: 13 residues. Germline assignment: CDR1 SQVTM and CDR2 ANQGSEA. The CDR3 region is CSVEEDTNEKLFF. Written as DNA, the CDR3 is TGCAGCGTTGAAGAGGACACAAATGAAAAACTGTTTTTT.

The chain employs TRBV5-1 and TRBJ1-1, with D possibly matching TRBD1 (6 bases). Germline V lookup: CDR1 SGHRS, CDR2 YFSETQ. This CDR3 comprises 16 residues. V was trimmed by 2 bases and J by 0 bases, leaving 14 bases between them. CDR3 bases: TGCGCCAGCAGCTTCACCACCAGGGGCATGAACACTGAAGCTTTCTTT. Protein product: CASSFTTRGMNTEAFF. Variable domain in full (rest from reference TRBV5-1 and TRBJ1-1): KAGVTQTPRYLIKTRGQQVTLSCSPISGHRSVSWYQQTPGQGLQFLFEYFSETQRNKGNFPGRFSGRQFSNSRSEMNVSTLELGDSALYLCASSFTTRGMNTEAFFGQGTRLTVV.

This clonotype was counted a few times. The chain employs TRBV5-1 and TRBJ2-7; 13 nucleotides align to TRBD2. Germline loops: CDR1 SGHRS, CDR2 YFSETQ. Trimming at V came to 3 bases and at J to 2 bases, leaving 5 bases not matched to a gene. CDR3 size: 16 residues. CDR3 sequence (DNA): TGCGCCAGCAGCTCTCATGGACTAGCGGGAGCCTACGAGCAGTACTTC. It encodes CASSSHGLAGAYEQYF. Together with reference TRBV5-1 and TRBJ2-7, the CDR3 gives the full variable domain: KAGVTQTPRYLIKTRGQQVTLSCSPISGHRSVSWYQQTPGQGLQFLFEYFSETQRNKGNFPGRFSGRQFSNSRSEMNVSTLELGDSALYLCASSSHGLAGAYEQYFGPGTRLTVT.

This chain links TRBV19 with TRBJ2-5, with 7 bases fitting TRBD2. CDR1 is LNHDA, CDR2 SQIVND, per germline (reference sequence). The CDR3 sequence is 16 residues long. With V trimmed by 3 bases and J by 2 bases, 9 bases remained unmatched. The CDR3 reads CASSMRPGGGQETQYF. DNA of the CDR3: TGTGCCAGTAGTATGAGGCCGGGAGGAGGTCAAGAGACCCAGTACTTC.

The CDR3 spells CASSGGRVAGAFF. The CDR3 coding sequence is TGTGCCAGCAGCGGAGGTAGGGTAGCTGGAGCTTTCTTT. The gene calls are TRBV9 and TRBJ1-1; unclear D gene. The CDR3 length is 13 residues. V was clipped by 3 bases and J by 10 bases, with 16 bases between them. Per the germline V gene, CDR1 is SGDLS and CDR2 is YYNGEE.

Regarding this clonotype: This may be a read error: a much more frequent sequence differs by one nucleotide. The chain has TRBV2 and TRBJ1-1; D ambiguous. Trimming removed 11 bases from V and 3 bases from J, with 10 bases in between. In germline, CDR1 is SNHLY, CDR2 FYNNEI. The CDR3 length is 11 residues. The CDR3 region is CAVPEDTEAFF. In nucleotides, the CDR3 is TGTGCCGTGCCGGAGGACACTGAAGCTTTCTTT.

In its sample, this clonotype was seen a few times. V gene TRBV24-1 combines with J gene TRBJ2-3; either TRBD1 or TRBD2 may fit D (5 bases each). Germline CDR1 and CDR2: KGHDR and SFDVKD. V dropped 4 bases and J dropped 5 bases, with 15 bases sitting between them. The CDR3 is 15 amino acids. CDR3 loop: CATSDKGRRGDTQYF. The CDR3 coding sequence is TGTGCCACCAGTGACAAGGGACGCCGAGGAGATACGCAGTATTTT.

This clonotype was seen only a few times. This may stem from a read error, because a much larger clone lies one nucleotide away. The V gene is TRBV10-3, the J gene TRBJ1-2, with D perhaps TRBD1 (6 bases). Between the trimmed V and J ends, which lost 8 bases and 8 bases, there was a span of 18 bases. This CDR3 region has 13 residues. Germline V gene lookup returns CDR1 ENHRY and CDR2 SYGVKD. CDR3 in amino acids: CAIGPNRARGYTF. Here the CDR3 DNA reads TGTGCCATCGGTCCAAACAGGGCTCGAGGCTACACCTTC.

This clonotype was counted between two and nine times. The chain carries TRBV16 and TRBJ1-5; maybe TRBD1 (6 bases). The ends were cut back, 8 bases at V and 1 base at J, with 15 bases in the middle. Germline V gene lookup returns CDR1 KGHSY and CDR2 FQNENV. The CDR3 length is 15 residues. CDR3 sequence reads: CASRYGQGSNQPQHF. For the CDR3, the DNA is TGTGCCAGCCGGTACGGTCAGGGGAGCAATCAGCCCCAGCATTTT.

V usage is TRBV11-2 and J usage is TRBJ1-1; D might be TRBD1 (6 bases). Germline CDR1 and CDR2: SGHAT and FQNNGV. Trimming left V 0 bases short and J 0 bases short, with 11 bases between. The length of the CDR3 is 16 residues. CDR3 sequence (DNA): TGTGCCAGCAGCTTAGATAGGGGGACGCTGAACACTGAAGCTTTCTTT. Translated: CASSLDRGTLNTEAFF.

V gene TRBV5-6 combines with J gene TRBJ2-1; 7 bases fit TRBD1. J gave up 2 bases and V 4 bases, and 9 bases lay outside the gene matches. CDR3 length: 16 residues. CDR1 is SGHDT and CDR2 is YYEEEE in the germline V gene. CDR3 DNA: TGTGCCAGCAGCCATGGGGGCAGGGGGACCTACAATGAGCAGTTCTTC. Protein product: CASSHGGRGTYNEQFF. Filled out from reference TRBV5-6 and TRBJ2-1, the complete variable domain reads DAGVTQSPTHLIKTRGQQVTLRCSPKSGHDTVSWYQQALGQGPQFIFQYYEEEERQRGNFPDRFSGHQFPNYSSELNVNALLLGDSALYLCASSHGGRGTYNEQFFGPGTRLTVL.

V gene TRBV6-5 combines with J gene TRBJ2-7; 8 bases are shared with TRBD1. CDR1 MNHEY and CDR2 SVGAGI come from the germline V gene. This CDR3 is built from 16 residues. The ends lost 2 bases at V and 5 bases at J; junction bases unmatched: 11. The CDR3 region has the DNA TGTGCCAGCAGTTACGGGAGAGGACAGGGAAAAAACGAGCAGTACTTC. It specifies CASSYGRGQGKNEQYF.

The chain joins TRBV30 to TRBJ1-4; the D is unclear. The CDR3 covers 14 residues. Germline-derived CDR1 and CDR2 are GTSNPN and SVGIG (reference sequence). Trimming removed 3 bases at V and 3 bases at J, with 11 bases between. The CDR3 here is CAWRVFGANEKLFF. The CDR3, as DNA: TGTGCCTGGAGAGTTTTCGGGGCTAATGAAAAACTGTTTTTT.

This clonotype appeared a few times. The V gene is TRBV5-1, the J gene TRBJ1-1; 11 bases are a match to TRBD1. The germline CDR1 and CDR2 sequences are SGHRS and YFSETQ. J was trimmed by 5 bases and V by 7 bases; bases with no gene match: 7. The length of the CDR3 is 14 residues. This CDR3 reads CASFGTGGGTEAFF. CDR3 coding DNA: TGCGCCAGCTTTGGGACAGGGGGAGGAACTGAAGCTTTCTTT.

The CDR3 region is CASSLKHNEQFF. CDR3 DNA sequence: TGTGCCAGCAGCTTAAAACACAATGAGCAGTTCTTC. This chain uses TRBV7-9 with TRBJ2-1; the D is unclear. Germline V gene lookup returns CDR1 SEHNR and CDR2 FQNEAQ (reference sequence). The germline V and J ends were trimmed by 2 bases and 5 bases, with 4 bases remaining between them. The CDR3 contains 12 residues.

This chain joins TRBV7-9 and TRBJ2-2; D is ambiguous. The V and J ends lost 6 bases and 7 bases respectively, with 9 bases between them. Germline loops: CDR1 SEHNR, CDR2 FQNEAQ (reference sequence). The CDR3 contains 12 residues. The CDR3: CASRPQIGELFF. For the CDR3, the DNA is TGTGCCAGCAGACCACAGATCGGGGAGCTGTTTTTT.

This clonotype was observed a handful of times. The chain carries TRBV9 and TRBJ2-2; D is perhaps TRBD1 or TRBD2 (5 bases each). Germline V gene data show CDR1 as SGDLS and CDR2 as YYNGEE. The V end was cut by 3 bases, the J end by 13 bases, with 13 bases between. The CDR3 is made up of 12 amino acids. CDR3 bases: TGTGCCAGCAGCGCTGGGACCGACGTGCTGTTTTTT. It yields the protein CASSAGTDVLFF.

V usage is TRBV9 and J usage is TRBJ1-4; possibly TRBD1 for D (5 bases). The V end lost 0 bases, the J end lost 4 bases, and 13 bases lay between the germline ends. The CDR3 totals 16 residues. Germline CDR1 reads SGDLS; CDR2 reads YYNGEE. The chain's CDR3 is CASSVDSRQGNEKLFF. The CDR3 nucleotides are TGTGCCAGCAGCGTAGATTCCCGGCAGGGTAATGAAAAACTGTTTTTT.

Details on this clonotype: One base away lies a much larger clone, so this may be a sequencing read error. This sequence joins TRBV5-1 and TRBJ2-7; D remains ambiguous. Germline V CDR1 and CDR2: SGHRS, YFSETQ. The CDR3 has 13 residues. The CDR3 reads CTSSLVSAYEQYF. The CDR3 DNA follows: TGCACCAGCAGCTTGGTATCTGCCTACGAGCAGTACTTC.

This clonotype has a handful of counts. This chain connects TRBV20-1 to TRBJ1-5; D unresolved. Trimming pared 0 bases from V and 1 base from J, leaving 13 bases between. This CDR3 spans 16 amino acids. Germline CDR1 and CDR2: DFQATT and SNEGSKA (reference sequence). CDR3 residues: CSARDLRDTSNQPQHF. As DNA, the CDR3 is TGCAGTGCTAGAGATCTCCGCGACACGAGCAATCAGCCCCAGCATTTT.

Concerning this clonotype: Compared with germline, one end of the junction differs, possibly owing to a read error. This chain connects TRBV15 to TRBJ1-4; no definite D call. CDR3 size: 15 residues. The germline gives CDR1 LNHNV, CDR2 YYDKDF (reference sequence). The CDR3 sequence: CSTSRQGRGNEKLFF. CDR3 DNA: TGTTCCACCAGCAGACAAGGACGTGGTAATGAAAAACTGTTTTTT.

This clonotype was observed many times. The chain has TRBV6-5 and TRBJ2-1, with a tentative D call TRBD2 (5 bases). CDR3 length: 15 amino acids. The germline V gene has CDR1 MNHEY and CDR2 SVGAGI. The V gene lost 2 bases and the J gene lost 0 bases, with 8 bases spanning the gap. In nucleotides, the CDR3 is TGTGCCAGCAGTTACGGGGAGAGCTCCTACAATGAGCAGTTCTTC. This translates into CASSYGESSYNEQFF.

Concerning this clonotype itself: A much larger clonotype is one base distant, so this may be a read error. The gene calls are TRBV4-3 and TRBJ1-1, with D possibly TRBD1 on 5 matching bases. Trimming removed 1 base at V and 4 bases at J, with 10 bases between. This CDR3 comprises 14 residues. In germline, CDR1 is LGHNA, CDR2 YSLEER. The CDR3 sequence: CASSQVGTSTEAFF. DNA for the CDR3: TGCGCCAGCAGCCAAGTGGGGACCTCCACTGAAGCTTTCTTT.

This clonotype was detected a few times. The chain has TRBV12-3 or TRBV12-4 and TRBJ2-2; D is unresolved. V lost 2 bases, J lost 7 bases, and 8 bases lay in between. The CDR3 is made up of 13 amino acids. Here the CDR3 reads CASSLRIDGELFF. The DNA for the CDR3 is TGTGCCAGCAGTTTAAGGATCGACGGGGAGCTGTTTTTT.